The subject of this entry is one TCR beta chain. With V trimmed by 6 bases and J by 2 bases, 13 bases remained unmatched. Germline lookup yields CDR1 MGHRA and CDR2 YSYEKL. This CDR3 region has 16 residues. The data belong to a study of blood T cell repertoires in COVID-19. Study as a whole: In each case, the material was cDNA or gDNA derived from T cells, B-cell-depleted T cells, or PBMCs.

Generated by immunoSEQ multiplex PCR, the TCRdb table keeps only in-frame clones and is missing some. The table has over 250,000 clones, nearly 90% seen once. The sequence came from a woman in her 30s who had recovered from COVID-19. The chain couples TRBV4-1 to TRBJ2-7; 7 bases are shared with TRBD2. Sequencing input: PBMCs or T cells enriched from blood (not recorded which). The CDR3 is CASSPRAGVRTYEQYF. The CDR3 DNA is TGCGCCAGCAGTCCTCGGGCGGGAGTAAGAACCTACGAGCAGTACTTC.